This TCR beta chain was observed in a study of blood T cell repertoires in COVID-19. For the study at large: Acute-phase and convalescent COVID-19 samples originated in the United States, Italy and Spain. PBMCs, B-cell-depleted T cells, or T cells provided the cDNA or gDNA that made up the material.

The protocol was immunoSEQ multiplex PCR, while the TCRdb copy is restricted to in-frame clones and leaves out a portion. Of 65,000 or so clones listed, around 86% were seen once; the top ten hold 3% to 3.5%. To note about this clone: Other DNA sequences within the sample encode an identical CDR3.

The length of the CDR3 is 14 residues. Germline V gives CDR1 KGHSH, CDR2 LQKENI. With 3 bases removed from V and 0 bases from J, the gap between germline ends came to 6 bases. The receptor was derived from a man aged 50-60 years with active COVID-19. Sequencing input: peripheral blood. This chain uses TRBV18 with TRBJ1-3, with a possible D match to TRBD1 (5 bases). CDR3 sequence (DNA): TGTGCCAGCTCACCGCAGGGCTCTGGAAACACCATATATTTT. This gives the protein CASSPQGSGNTIYF.